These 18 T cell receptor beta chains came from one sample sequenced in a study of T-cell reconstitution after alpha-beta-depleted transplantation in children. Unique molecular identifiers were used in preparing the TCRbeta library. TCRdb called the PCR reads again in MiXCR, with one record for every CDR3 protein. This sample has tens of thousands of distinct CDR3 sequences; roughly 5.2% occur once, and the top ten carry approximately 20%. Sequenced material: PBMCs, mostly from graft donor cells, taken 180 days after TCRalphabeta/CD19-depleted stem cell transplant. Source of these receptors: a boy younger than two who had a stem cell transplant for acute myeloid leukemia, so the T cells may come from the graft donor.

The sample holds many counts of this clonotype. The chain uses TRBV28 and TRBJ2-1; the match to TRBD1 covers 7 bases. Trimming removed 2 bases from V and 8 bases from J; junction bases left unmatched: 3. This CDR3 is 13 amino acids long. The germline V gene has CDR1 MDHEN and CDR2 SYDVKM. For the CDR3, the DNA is TGTGCCAGCAGTTTAAGTGACAGGGATGAGCAGTTCTTC. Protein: CASSLSDRDEQFF.

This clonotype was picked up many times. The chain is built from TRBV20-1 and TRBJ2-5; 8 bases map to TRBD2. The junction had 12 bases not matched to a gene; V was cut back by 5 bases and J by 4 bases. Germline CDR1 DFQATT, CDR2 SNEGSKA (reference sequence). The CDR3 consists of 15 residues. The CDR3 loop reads CSAVRFGGGRETQYF. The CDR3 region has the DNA TGCAGTGCTGTCCGATTCGGGGGGGGGCGAGAGACCCAGTACTTC.

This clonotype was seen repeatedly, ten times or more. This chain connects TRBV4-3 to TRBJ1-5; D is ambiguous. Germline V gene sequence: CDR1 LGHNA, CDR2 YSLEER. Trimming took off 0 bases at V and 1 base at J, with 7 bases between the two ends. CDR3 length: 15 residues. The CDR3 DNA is TGCGCCAGCAGCCAAGATTGGGGAAGCAATCAGCCCCAGCATTTT. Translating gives CASSQDWGSNQPQHF.

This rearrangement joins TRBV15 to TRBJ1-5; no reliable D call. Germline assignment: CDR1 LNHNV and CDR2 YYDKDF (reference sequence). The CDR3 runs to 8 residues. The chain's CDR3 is CSNQPQHF. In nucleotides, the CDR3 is TGTAGCAATCAGCCCCAGCATTTT.

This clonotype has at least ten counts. The CDR3 protein is CSARDQTGASNQPQHF. CDR3 coding DNA: TGCAGTGCTAGAGATCAAACAGGGGCTAGCAATCAGCCCCAGCATTTT. The chain combines TRBV20-1 with TRBJ1-5; 7 positions match TRBD1. V trimming: 0 bases; J trimming: 0 bases; junction bases outside the gene matches: 5. The CDR3 is made up of 16 amino acids. Germline lookup yields CDR1 DFQATT and CDR2 SNEGSKA (reference sequence).

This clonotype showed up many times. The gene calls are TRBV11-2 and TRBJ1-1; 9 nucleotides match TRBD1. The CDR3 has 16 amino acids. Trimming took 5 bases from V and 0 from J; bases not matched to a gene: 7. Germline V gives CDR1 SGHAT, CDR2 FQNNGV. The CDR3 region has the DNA TGTGCCAGCAGCCCGACAGGGGGTCGAATGAACACTGAAGCTTTCTTT. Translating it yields CASSPTGGRMNTEAFF.

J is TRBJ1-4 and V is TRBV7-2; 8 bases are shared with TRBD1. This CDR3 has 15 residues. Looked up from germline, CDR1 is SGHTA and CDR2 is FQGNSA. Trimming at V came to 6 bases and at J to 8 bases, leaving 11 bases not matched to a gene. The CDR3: CASSYDRGRVEKLFF. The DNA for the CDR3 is TGTGCCAGCAGTTACGACAGGGGACGGGTAGAAAAACTGTTTTTT.

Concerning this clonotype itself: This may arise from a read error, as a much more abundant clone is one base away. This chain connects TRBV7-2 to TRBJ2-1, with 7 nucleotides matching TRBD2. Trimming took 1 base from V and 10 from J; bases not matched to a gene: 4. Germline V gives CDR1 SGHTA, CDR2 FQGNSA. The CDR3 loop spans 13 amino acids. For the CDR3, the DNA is TGTGCCAGCAGCTTAGGGCCCGGGGGGGAGCAGTTCTTC. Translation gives CASSLGPGGEQFF. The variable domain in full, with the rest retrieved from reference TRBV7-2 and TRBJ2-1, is GAGVSQSPSNKVTEKGKDVELRCDPISGHTALYWYRQSLGQGLEFLIYFQGNSAPDKSGLPSDRFSAERTGGSVSTLTIQRTQQEDSAVYLCASSLGPGGEQFFGPGTRLTVL.

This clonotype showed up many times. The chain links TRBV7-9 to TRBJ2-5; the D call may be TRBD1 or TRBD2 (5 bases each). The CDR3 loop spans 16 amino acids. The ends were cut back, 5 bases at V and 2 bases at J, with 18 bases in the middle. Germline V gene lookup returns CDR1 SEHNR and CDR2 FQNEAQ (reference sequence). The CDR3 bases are TGTGCCAGCAGCATCTCGGGACCGGCAGGGCAAGAGACCCAGTACTTC. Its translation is CASSISGPAGQETQYF.

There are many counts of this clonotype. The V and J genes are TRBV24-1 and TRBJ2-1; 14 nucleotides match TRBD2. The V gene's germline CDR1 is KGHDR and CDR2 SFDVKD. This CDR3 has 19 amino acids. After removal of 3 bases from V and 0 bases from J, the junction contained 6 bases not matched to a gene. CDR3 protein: CATSDATGTSGGSYNEQFF. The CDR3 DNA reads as TGTGCCACCAGTGATGCTACCGGGACTAGCGGGGGCTCCTACAATGAGCAGTTCTTC.

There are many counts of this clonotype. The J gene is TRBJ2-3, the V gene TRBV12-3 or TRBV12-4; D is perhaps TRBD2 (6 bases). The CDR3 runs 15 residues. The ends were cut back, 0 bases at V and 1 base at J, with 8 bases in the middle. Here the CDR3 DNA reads TGTGCCAGCAGTTTAGCGACGGGGGGCACAGATACGCAGTATTTT. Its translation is CASSLATGGTDTQYF.

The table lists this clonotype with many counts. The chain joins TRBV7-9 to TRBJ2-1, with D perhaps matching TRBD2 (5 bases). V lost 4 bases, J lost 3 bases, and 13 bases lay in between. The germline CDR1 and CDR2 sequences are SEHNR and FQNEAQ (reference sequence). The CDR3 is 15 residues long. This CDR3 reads CASSSAADLYNEQFF. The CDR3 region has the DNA TGTGCCAGCAGCTCAGCAGCGGACCTCTACAATGAGCAGTTCTTC.

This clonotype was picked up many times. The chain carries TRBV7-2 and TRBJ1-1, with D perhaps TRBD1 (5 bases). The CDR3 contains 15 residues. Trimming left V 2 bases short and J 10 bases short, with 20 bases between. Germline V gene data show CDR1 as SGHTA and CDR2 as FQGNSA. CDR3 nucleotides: TGTGCCAGCAGCTTACGACCGGGACCCCTATGGGGAGCTTTCTTT. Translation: CASSLRPGPLWGAFF.

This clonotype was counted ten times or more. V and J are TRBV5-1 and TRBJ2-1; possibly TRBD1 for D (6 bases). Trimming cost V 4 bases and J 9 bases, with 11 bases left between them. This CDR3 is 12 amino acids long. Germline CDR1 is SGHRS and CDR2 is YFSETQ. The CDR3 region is CASSGGRGEQFF. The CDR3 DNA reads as TGCGCCAGCAGCGGGGGCAGGGGTGAGCAGTTCTTC.

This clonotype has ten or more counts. CDR3: CATRQQVWEQYF. CDR3 coding DNA: TGTGCCACCCGGCAACAGGTGTGGGAGCAGTACTTC. This rearrangement joins TRBV28 to TRBJ2-7, with D possibly TRBD1 on 5 matching bases. Per germline, CDR1 MDHEN and CDR2 SYDVKM. The CDR3 has 12 residues. Trimming pared 10 bases from V and 7 bases from J, leaving 17 bases between.

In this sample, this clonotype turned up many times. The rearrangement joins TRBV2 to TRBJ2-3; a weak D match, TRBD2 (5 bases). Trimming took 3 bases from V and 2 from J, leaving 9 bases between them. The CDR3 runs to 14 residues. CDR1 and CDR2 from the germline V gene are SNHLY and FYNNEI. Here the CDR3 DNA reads TGTGCCAGCAGTGAGGAGGAAAACACAGATACGCAGTATTTT. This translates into CASSEEENTDTQYF.

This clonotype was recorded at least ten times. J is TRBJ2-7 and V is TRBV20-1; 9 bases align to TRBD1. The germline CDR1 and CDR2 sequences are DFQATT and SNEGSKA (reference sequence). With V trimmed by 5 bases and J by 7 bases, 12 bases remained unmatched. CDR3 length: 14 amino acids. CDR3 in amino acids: CSAGHRGRLGEQYF. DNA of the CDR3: TGCAGTGCTGGACACAGGGGGCGCTTGGGGGAGCAGTACTTC.

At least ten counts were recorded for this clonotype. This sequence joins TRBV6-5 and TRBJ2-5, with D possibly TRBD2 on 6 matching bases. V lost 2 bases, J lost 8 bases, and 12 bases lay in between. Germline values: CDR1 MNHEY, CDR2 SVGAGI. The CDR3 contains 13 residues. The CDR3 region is CASSYGGRGTQYF. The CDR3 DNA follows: TGTGCCAGCAGTTACGGAGGGAGAGGTACCCAGTACTTC.